The entry below gives a single T cell receptor (beta chain) sequence along with its context. The data stem from a study of cytomegalovirus exposure and HLA in healthy donors. The method was immunoSEQ multiplex PCR; TCRdb's version includes in-frame clones alone and lacks a portion of them. This sample has 100,000 to 150,000 clones, with roughly 89% found just once. There are 13 residues in the CDR3. Germline V gene sequence: CDR1 SGHNT, CDR2 YYREEE (reference sequence). Trimming removed 1 base from V and 4 bases from J, with 8 bases in between. This TCR was recovered from a young woman in good health and CMV-seronegative. V is TRBV5-4 and J is TRBJ2-5, with a possible D match to TRBD2 (5 bases). The source material was PBMCs. CDR3 region: CASSLRGLETQYF. The DNA for the CDR3 is TGTGCCAGCAGCTTGCGAGGGTTAGAGACCCAGTACTTC.